This entry features one T cell receptor (beta chain) sequence. CDR1 and CDR2 from the germline V gene are MDHEN and SYDVKM. V lost 5 bases and J lost 4, with 14 bases in between. This CDR3 comprises 15 residues. This entry belongs to a study of T cell changes during pregnancy in multiple sclerosis. Measured with immunoSEQ multiplex PCR; TCRdb has only the in-frame clones, and not every one. Of about 22,000 clones listed, 87% were seen once; the top ten hold roughly 7.7%. This TCR derives from a female donor with multiple sclerosis, enrolled in a pregnancy study. Sequencing used CD8+ T cells from peripheral blood mononuclear cells, obtained after pregnancy. The chain couples TRBV28 to TRBJ1-4; TRBD1 is a possible D gene (6 bases). The CDR3 loop is CASSTPGGGNEKLFF. For the CDR3, the DNA is TGTGCCAGCAGTACCCCGGGAGGGGGTAATGAAAAACTGTTTTTT.